Below are 28 T cell receptor beta chains sequenced from a single sample in a study of blood T cell repertoires in COVID-19. The repertoire was sequenced with immunoSEQ multiplex PCR; TCRdb's copy has only in-frame clones and lacks some. Among hundreds of thousands of clones listed, 89% were seen once. The sample was peripheral blood. The receptor set was obtained from a woman in her twenties or thirties with COVID-19, enrolled during active disease.

The chain recombines TRBV6-5 with TRBJ1-1; D is undetermined. The CDR3 has 14 residues. Germline V gives CDR1 MNHEY, CDR2 SVGAGI. With 6 bases removed from V and 4 bases from J, the gap between germline ends came to 15 bases. CDR3 nucleotides: TGTGCCAGCAGCTCCAGTCGTGGGAGCACTGAAGCTTTCTTT. Translated: CASSSSRGSTEAFF.

This chain joins TRBV5-1 and TRBJ1-1; 9 bases are shared with TRBD1. Germline values: CDR1 SGHRS, CDR2 YFSETQ. The CDR3 consists of 14 residues. The ends lost 4 bases at V and 1 base at J; junction bases unmatched: 2. The CDR3 DNA is TGCGCCAGCAGCAGACAGGGGGAGAACACTGAAGCTTTCTTT. Translation: CASSRQGENTEAFF.

The rearrangement uses TRBV7-2 and TRBJ1-4; D is undetermined. Germline lookup yields CDR1 SGHTA and CDR2 FQGNSA. Trimming removed 1 base at V and 4 bases at J, with 10 bases between. The CDR3 is made up of 15 amino acids. CDR3: CASSLEGRFNEKLFF. CDR3 nucleotides: TGTGCCAGCAGCTTAGAAGGCAGGTTTAATGAAAAACTGTTTTTT. Supplemented by reference TRBV7-2 and TRBJ1-4, the full variable domain reads GAGVSQSPSNKVTEKGKDVELRCDPISGHTALYWYRQSLGQGLEFLIYFQGNSAPDKSGLPSDRFSAERTGGSVSTLTIQRTQQEDSAVYLCASSLEGRFNEKLFFGSGTQLSVL.

The chain links TRBV2 to TRBJ2-3; 8 nucleotides agree with TRBD2. Germline V CDR1 and CDR2: SNHLY, FYNNEI. The ends lost 7 bases at V and 6 bases at J; junction bases unmatched: 9. This CDR3 has 14 residues. CDR3 in DNA: TGTGCCAGCACCCCGGGGGGGGCCGCGGATACGCAGTATTTT. Protein product: CASTPGGAADTQYF.

The chain employs TRBV9 and TRBJ1-2; a possible D gene is TRBD1 (5 bases). The CDR3 loop spans 16 amino acids. Trimming stripped 0 bases from V and 0 bases from J, with 12 bases between. The V gene's germline CDR1 is SGDLS and CDR2 YYNGEE. In nucleotides, the CDR3 is TGTGCCAGCAGCGTAGAACAGACAGTAGCTAACTATGGCTACACCTTC. This translates into CASSVEQTVANYGYTF.

This chain links TRBV6-5 with TRBJ1-5; TRBD1 matches 10 bases. This CDR3 is built from 14 residues. Germline assignment: CDR1 MNHEY and CDR2 SVGAGI. Losses at the gene ends were 4 bases for V and 6 bases for J; bases not matched to a gene: 3. The CDR3 sequence is CASSSGTGVQPQHF. Here the CDR3 DNA reads TGTGCCAGCAGTTCCGGGACAGGGGTTCAGCCCCAGCATTTT.

The chain recombines TRBV19 with TRBJ2-3; D remains ambiguous. Germline CDR1 is LNHDA and CDR2 is SQIVND (reference sequence). CDR3 length equals 13 residues. V lost 5 bases to trimming and J lost 1 base, with 7 bases between them. The CDR3 DNA follows: TGTGCCAGTAGTGCCAGGCGCACAGATACGCAGTATTTT. Translating it yields CASSARRTDTQYF.

The CDR3 here is CASSEARRIGRGGELFF. CDR3 nucleotides: TGTGCCAGCAGTGAAGCGCGCAGGATCGGGAGGGGCGGGGAGCTGTTTTTT. V usage is TRBV2 and J usage is TRBJ2-2; 8 positions agree with TRBD2. This CDR3 is built from 17 residues. Germline values: CDR1 SNHLY, CDR2 FYNNEI. V lost 0 bases to trimming and J lost 7 bases; unmatched junction nucleotides: 10.

The chain has TRBV7-6 and TRBJ2-7, with a possible D match to TRBD1 (8 bases). Trimming removed 5 bases from V and 0 bases from J, with 17 bases in between. CDR1 SGHVS and CDR2 FNYEAQ come from the germline V gene. The CDR3 contains 16 residues. The CDR3 DNA sequence: TGTGCCAGCAGCCAGGGGGCAGCGGGGAGCTCCTACGAGCAGTACTTC. Its translation: CASSQGAAGSSYEQYF.

This chain joins TRBV3-1 (or the pseudogene TRBV3-2) and TRBJ2-7, with no clear D. Trimming shortened V by 1 base and J by 6 bases, and 13 bases separated the two germline ends. The CDR3 covers 14 residues. Germline assignment: CDR1 LGHDT and CDR2 YNNKEL (reference sequence). This CDR3 is CASSQVLSRGEQYV. The DNA for the CDR3 is TGTGCCAGCAGCCAAGTACTCTCTAGAGGCGAGCAGTACGTC.

The gene calls are TRBV2 and TRBJ1-5; weak D call: TRBD1 (5 bases). Trimming took 2 bases from V and 0 from J, leaving 8 bases between them. The CDR3 is made up of 15 amino acids. The V gene's germline CDR1 is SNHLY and CDR2 FYNNEI. The CDR3 DNA follows: TGTGCCAGCAGTGAAACCAGGGATAGCAATCAGCCCCAGCATTTT. It encodes CASSETRDSNQPQHF.

The chain employs TRBV15 and TRBJ2-1; 7 bases are a match to TRBD2. The trim removed 0 bases at V and 5 bases at J, leaving 7 bases unmatched. Germline CDR1 is LNHNV and CDR2 is YYDKDF (reference sequence). The CDR3 has 16 residues. DNA for the CDR3: TGTGCCACCAGCAGAGATGGGGCGGGGGACCACAATGAGCAGTTCTTC. Its protein is CATSRDGAGDHNEQFF. Full variable domain (rest looked up from reference TRBV15 and TRBJ2-1): DAMVIQNPRYQVTQFGKPVTLSCSQTLNHNVMYWYQQKSSQAPKLLFHYYDKDFNNEADTPDNFQSRRPNTSFCFLDIRSPGLGDTAMYLCATSRDGAGDHNEQFFGPGTRLTVL.

The sample holds one count of this clone. This chain uses TRBV13 with TRBJ2-7; D might be TRBD1 (5 bases). CDR1 PRHDT and CDR2 FYEKMQ come from the germline V gene (reference sequence). Trimming removed 5 bases at V and 2 bases at J, with 10 bases between. The CDR3 sequence is 13 residues long. The CDR3 sequence is CASSTGRTYEQYV. The CDR3 DNA reads as TGTGCCAGCAGCACAGGACGGACCTACGAGCAGTACGTC.

In its sample, this clone was seen once. The chain recombines TRBV3-1 (or the pseudogene TRBV3-2) with TRBJ2-1, with TRBD2 matching 13 bases. The germline CDR1 and CDR2 sequences are LGHDT and YNNKEL (reference sequence). After removal of 4 bases from V and 0 bases from J, the junction contained 12 bases not matched to a gene. The CDR3 sequence is 20 residues long. In DNA form, the CDR3 reads TGTGCCAGCAGCCCTCAACGACTAGCGGGGGGACTAAGCTCCTACAATGAGCAGTTCTTC. Protein product: CASSPQRLAGGLSSYNEQFF.

This rearrangement joins TRBV7-2 to TRBJ2-1; D perhaps matches TRBD2 (6 bases). The CDR3 totals 16 residues. V lost 1 base and J 5 bases, leaving 15 bases between the germline ends. The V gene's germline CDR1 is SGHTA and CDR2 FQGNSA. CDR3 amino acids: CASSLDLASAHNEQFF. DNA of the CDR3: TGTGCCAGCAGCTTAGATCTAGCGTCAGCCCACAATGAGCAGTTCTTC.

The gene calls are TRBV19 and TRBJ1-4; the D is unclear. The V gene's germline CDR1 is LNHDA and CDR2 SQIVND (reference sequence). Trimming took off 4 bases at V and 7 bases at J, with 13 bases between the two ends. CDR3 length: 14 residues. In DNA form, the CDR3 reads TGTGCCAGTAGTAACCCCGGGTACGGTGAAAAACTGTTTTTT. This gives the protein CASSNPGYGEKLFF. Together with reference TRBV19 and TRBJ1-4, the CDR3 gives the full variable domain: DGGITQSPKYLFRKEGQNVTLSCEQNLNHDAMYWYRQDPGQGLRLIYYSQIVNDFQKGDIAEGYSVSREKKESFPLTVTSAQKNPTAFYLCASSNPGYGEKLFFGSGTQLSVL.

This chain uses TRBV3-1 (or the pseudogene TRBV3-2) with TRBJ2-3; D not certain. V lost 2 bases, J lost 6 bases, and 15 bases lay in between. The CDR3 loop spans 15 amino acids. Germline V gene sequence: CDR1 LGHDT, CDR2 YNNKEL (reference sequence). CDR3 in DNA: TGTGCCAGCAGCCAAATACAGCTTAAATCTGATACGCAGTATTTT. Its translation: CASSQIQLKSDTQYF.

The gene calls are TRBV29-1 and TRBJ2-6; TRBD2 is a possible D gene (6 bases). Germline CDR1 reads SQVTM; CDR2 reads ANQGSEA. Trimming cost V 6 bases and J 0 bases, with 15 bases left between them. This CDR3 has 16 amino acids. CDR3 in amino acids: CSVGQRGNSGANVLTF. In nucleotides, the CDR3 is TGCAGCGTGGGCCAGCGCGGGAACTCTGGGGCCAACGTCCTGACTTTC.

The chain joins TRBV4-3 to TRBJ2-1; 8 positions match TRBD2. The CDR3 runs to 16 residues. Germline CDR1 reads LGHNA; CDR2 reads YSLEER. J lost 4 bases, V lost 0 bases, and 5 bases had no gene match. The CDR3 coding sequence is TGCGCCAGCAGCCAAGATTGGCCTAGCGGGTACAATGAGCAGTTCTTC. Its protein product is CASSQDWPSGYNEQFF.

The V gene is TRBV21-1, the J gene TRBJ2-5; the table assigns TRBD2, which was not confirmed against the DNA. TRBV21-1 is reported as a pseudogene. This CDR3 region has 17 residues. The CDR3 protein is CASSPWRGGSEGETQYF. CDR3 nucleotide sequence: TGTGCCAGCAGCCCATGGAGGGGTGGCAGTGAGGGGGAGACCCAGTACTTC.

The table lists this clone with a count of one. The V call is TRBV7-6, the J call TRBJ2-3; 7 bases map to TRBD1. This CDR3 has 14 amino acids. The V gene's germline CDR1 is SGHVS and CDR2 FNYEAQ. V dropped 4 bases and J dropped 0; count of bases not matched to a gene: 1. CDR3 protein: CASSSTGSTDTQYF. The CDR3 DNA reads TGTGCCAGCAGCTCGACAGGGAGCACAGATACGCAGTATTTT.

V and J are TRBV6-4 and TRBJ2-1; possible D gene TRBD1, 6 bases. CDR1 is MRHNA, CDR2 SNTAGT, per germline. V lost 0 bases to trimming and J lost 7 bases, with 13 bases between them. CDR3 length: 15 amino acids. The CDR3 nucleotides are TGTGCCAGCAGTGACTCGATTGGGGGCGGGAATGAGCAGTTCTTC. Its protein product is CASSDSIGGGNEQFF.

V and J are TRBV7-9 and TRBJ1-3, with D uncertain. The CDR3 covers 14 residues. Germline V gives CDR1 SEHNR, CDR2 FQNEAQ (reference sequence). V lost 1 base and J lost 5, with 9 bases in between. The CDR3 spells CASSLVRERNTIYF. The CDR3 DNA sequence: TGTGCCAGCAGCTTAGTTAGGGAGAGAAACACCATATATTTT.

Only one count was recorded for this clone. The chain has TRBV27 and TRBJ2-2; 9 bases match TRBD1. Losses at the gene ends were 3 bases for V and 7 bases for J; bases not matched to a gene: 3. The CDR3 runs 14 residues. CDR1 is MNHEY, CDR2 SMNVEV, per germline (reference sequence). In nucleotides, the CDR3 is TGTGCCAGCAGTTTGGGACAGGGCCACGGGGAGCTGTTTTTT. Amino acids: CASSLGQGHGELFF.

The chain combines TRBV19 with TRBJ1-5; no firm D call. Per germline, CDR1 LNHDA and CDR2 SQIVND (reference sequence). The CDR3 consists of 14 residues. The germline V and J ends were trimmed by 1 base and 4 bases, with 8 bases remaining between them. In DNA form, the CDR3 reads TGTGCCAGTAGTATAGGCCTCCTAAATCAGCCCCAGCATTTT. Protein: CASSIGLLNQPQHF.

This clone showed up just a few times. This chain uses TRBV28 with TRBJ1-1; no definite D call. The germline CDR1 and CDR2 sequences are MDHEN and SYDVKM. Trimming took 7 bases from V and 0 from J, leaving 15 bases between them. There are 15 residues in the CDR3. The DNA of the CDR3 is TGTGCCAGCAAACTTAACTACGAGTTGAACACTGAAGCTTTCTTT. It codes for CASKLNYELNTEAFF.

The chain employs TRBV5-6 and TRBJ1-2; 7 nucleotides agree with TRBD1. CDR3 length equals 16 residues. J lost 0 bases, V lost 4 bases, and 9 bases had no gene match. CDR1 and CDR2 from the germline V gene are SGHDT and YYEEEE. The CDR3 nucleotides are TGTGCCAGCAGCCCCGGGACAGAGTTAGCTAACTATGGCTACACCTTC. It encodes CASSPGTELANYGYTF.

The chain couples TRBV3-1 (or the pseudogene TRBV3-2) to TRBJ2-5, with D hard to call. The CDR3 totals 16 residues. Trimming removed 7 bases at V and 5 bases at J, with 23 bases between. Germline CDR1 is LGHDT and CDR2 is YNNKEL (reference sequence). In DNA form, the CDR3 reads TGTGCCAGCACTTTGGCGGTAGCAACGCCCTTGGAGACCCAGTACTTC. This gives the protein CASTLAVATPLETQYF.